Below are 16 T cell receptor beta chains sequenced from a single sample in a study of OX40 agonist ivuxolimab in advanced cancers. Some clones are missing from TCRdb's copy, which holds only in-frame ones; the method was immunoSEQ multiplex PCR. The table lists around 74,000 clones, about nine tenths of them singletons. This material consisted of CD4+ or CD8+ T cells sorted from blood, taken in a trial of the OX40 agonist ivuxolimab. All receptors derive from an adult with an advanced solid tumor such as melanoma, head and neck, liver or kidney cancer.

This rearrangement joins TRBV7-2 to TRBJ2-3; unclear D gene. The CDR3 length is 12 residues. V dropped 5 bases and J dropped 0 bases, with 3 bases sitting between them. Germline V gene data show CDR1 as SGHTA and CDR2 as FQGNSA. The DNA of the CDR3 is TGTGCCAGCAGCGCTAGCACAGATACGCAGTATTTT. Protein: CASSASTDTQYF.

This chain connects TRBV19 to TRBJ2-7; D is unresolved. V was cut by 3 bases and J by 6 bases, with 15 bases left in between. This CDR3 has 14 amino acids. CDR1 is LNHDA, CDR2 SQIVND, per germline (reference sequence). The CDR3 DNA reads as TGTGCCAGTAGTATTGCAGGTGTGGAAGGCGAGCAGTACTTC. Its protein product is CASSIAGVEGEQYF.

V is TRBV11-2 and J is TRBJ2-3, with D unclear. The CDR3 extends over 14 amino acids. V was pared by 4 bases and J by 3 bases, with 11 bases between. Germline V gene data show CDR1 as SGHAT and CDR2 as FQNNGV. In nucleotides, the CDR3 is TGTGCCAGCAGCTCCCTTCGCGATACAGATACGCAGTATTTT. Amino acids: CASSSLRDTDTQYF.

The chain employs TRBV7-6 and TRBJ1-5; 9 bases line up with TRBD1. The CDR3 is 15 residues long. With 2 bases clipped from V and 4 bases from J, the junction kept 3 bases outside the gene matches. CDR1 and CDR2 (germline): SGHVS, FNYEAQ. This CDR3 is CASSLKGQGNQPQHF. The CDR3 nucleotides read TGTGCCAGCAGCTTAAAGGGACAGGGTAATCAGCCCCAGCATTTT.

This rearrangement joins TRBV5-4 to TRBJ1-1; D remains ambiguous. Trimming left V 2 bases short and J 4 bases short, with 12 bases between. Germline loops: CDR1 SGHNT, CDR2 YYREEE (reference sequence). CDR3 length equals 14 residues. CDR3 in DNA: TGTGCCAGCAGCTTAAAGGGCTCGGGCACTGAAGCTTTCTTT. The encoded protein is CASSLKGSGTEAFF.

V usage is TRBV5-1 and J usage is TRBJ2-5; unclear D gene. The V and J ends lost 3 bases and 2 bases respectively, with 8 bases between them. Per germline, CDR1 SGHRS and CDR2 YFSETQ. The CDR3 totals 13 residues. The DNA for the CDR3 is TGCGCCAGCAGCTCGACCCCTCAAGAGACCCAGTACTTC. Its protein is CASSSTPQETQYF.

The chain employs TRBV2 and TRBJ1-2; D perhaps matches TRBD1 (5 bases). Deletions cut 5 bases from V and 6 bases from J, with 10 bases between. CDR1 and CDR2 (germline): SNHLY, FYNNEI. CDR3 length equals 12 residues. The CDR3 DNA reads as TGTGCCAGCAGTCGCCAGGGAAATGGCTACACCTTC. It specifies CASSRQGNGYTF.

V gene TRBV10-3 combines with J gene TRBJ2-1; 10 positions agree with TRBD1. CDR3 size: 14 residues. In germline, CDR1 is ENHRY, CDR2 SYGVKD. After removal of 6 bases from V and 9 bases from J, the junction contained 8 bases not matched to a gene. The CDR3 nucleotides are TGTGCCATCAGCCGGGACAGGGGCTACGGTGAGCAGTTCTTC. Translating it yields CAISRDRGYGEQFF.

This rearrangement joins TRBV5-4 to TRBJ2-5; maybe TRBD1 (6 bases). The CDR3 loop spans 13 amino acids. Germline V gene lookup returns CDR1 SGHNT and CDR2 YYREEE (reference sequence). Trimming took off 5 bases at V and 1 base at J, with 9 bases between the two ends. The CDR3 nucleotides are TGTGCCAGCAGTTGGGACACCCAAGAGACCCAGTACTTC. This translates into CASSWDTQETQYF.

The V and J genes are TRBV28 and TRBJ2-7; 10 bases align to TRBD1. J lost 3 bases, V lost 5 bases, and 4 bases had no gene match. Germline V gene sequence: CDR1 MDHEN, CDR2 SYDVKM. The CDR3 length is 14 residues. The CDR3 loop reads CASSKGQGLYEQYF. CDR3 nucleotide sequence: TGTGCCAGCAGTAAGGGACAGGGGCTCTACGAGCAGTACTTC. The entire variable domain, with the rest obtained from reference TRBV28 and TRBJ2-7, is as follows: DVKVTQSSRYLVKRTGEKVFLECVQDMDHENMFWYRQDPGLGLRLIYFSYDVKMKEKGDIPEGYSVSREKKERFSLILESASTNQTSMYLCASSKGQGLYEQYFGPGTRLTVT.

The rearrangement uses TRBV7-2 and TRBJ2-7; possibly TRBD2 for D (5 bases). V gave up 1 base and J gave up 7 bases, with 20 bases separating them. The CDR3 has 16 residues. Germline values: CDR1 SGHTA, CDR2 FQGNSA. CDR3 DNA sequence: TGTGCCAGCAGCTTAGTCCGGACTCGGTACTCGGGGGAGCAGTACTTC. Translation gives CASSLVRTRYSGEQYF.

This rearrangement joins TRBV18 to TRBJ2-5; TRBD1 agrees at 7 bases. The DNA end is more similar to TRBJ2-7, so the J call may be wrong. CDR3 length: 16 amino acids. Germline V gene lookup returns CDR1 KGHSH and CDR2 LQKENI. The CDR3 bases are TGTGCCAGCTCACCATCCGGGACAGCACAAACCTACGAGCAGTACTTC. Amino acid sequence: CASSPSGTAQTYEQYF.

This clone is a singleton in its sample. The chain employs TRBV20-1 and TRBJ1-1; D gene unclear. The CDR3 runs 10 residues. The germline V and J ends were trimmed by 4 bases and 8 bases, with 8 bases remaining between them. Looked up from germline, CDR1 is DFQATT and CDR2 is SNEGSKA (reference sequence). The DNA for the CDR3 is TGCAGTGCTAAGGACGCCGAAGCTTTCTTT. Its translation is CSAKDAEAFF.

Here the CDR3 DNA reads TGCGCCAGCAGGACAGGGGGCAGCACTGAAGCTTTCTTT. Translating it yields CASRTGGSTEAFF. The chain uses TRBV5-1 and TRBJ1-1; 10 positions match TRBD1. CDR3 size: 13 residues. V lost 5 bases to trimming and J lost 4 bases; unmatched junction nucleotides: 2. Looked up from germline, CDR1 is SGHRS and CDR2 is YFSETQ.

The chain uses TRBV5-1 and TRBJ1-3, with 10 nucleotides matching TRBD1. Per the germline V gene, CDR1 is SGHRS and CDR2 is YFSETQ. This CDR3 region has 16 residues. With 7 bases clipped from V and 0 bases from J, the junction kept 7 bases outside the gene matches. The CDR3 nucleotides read TGCGCCAGCCATGCGGGGACAGGGGCCTCTGGAAACACCATATATTTT. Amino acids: CASHAGTGASGNTIYF.

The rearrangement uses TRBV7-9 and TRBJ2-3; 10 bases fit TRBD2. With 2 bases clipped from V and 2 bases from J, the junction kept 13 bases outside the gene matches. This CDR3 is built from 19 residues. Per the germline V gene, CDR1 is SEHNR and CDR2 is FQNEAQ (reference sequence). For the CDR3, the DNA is TGTGCCAGCAGCTTATTATTGGGTCTAGCGGGGGAGGACACAGATACGCAGTATTTT. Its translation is CASSLLLGLAGEDTDTQYF.